The source of this T cell receptor beta chain is a study of sequential checkpoint blockade in melanoma. The treatment denotes: randomized to nivolumab then ipilimumab (arm A) or the reverse (arm B). Method: immunoSEQ multiplex PCR; TCRdb's copy keeps in-frame clones and lacks some. Of under 20,000 clones in the sample, roughly 70% were seen once. The CDR3 contains 18 residues. Germline V gene sequence: CDR1 MNHEY, CDR2 SMNVEV (reference sequence). Trimming left V 0 bases short and J 1 base short, with 13 bases between. The rearrangement joins TRBV27 to TRBJ1-6; D is unresolved. The TCR was taken from a human donor with melanoma. Source: CD8+ T cells sorted from blood (inferred from file names), taken from a patient given nivolumab and ipilimumab in sequence. CDR3 nucleotide sequence: TGTGCCAGCAGTTTATCGCCCCAAGAGGGTTCCTATAATTCACCCCTCCACTTT. This sequence encodes CASSLSPQEGSYNSPLHF.